The source of this T cell receptor beta chain is a study of shared clonotypes between healthy human individuals. Study-wide points: Shared across a handful of donors were around 5% of the naive CD4 clonotypes.

The CDR3 runs to 14 residues. The germline CDR1 and CDR2 sequences are SGHKS and YYEKEE (reference sequence). J was trimmed by 7 bases and V by 4 bases; bases with no gene match: 4. Genomic DNA per cell subset filled all wells of several immunoSEQ plates. The method was immunoSEQ multiplex PCR; TCRdb's version includes in-frame clones alone and lacks a portion of them. The table records about 600,000 clones, roughly 97% of them present only once. Regarding this clone: What it binds is unknown.

Negatively enriched CD4+ T cells were divided by CD45RA into naive and memory. Material: naive CD4+ T cells sorted from blood. Subset noted: CD45RA+ positively selected. The TCR sequence derives from a woman in her 30s in good health. V and J are TRBV5-5 and TRBJ1-4, with 10 positions matching TRBD1. CDR3 residues: CASSRGTGAEKLFF. CDR3 nucleotide sequence: TGTGCCAGCAGCCGCGGGACAGGGGCTGAAAAACTGTTTTTT.